This TCR beta chain was identified in a study of T cells after yellow fever vaccination. This clonotype was recorded at least ten times. What it recognizes is unknown. The 5'RACE template-switching step produced TCR cDNA and added a universal primer site and UMIs. TCRdb analysed the 5' RACE reads with MiXCR anew, one entry per CDR3 protein. The sample yields tens of thousands of distinct CDR3 sequences, less than 8.5% seen once. Germline V CDR1 and CDR2: MNHEY, SVGAGI. V lost 3 bases and J 2 bases, leaving 8 bases between the germline ends. CDR3 length: 14 amino acids. Whole-study findings and limits: Post-booster repertoires again held most primary-vaccination clones (approximately 96% CD4, over 80% CD8).

The sample consisted of CD8+ T cells sorted from PBMCs, taken about 49 days after the first yellow fever vaccination. The V call is TRBV6-5, the J call TRBJ1-3; D might be TRBD1 (5 bases). The source is a man aged 18 to 29 who received the YFV17D yellow fever vaccine. CDR3 sequence: CASSYSTAGNTIYF. As DNA, the CDR3 is TGTGCCAGCAGTTATTCGACAGCTGGAAACACCATATATTTT.